A single TCR beta chain is shown here with its context. From germline, CDR1 is MNHEY and CDR2 SVGAGI. V was shortened by 5 bases and J by 5 bases, with 15 bases between the two germline ends. The CDR3 loop spans 14 amino acids. These data originate in a study of blood T cell repertoires in COVID-19. Generated by immunoSEQ multiplex PCR, the TCRdb table keeps only in-frame clones and is missing some. The sample records more than 110,000 clones, about 88% being singletons. The sample comprised peripheral blood. The chain carries TRBV6-5 and TRBJ2-5; possibly TRBD1 for D (5 bases). This sequence originates from a human donor in a cohort sampled during active COVID-19. The CDR3 protein is CASSRGRVQETQYF. The CDR3 DNA follows: TGTGCCAGCAGTCGTGGCAGGGTACAGGAGACCCAGTACTTC.